The entry that follows covers one T cell receptor beta chain sequence. What it binds is not known. In germline, CDR1 is MDHEN, CDR2 SYDVKM. The CDR3 is 18 amino acids. Trimming shortened V by 2 bases and J by 1 base, and 18 bases separated the two germline ends. The entry originates in a study of graft-versus-host responses after intestinal transplantation. In the study overall: Every transplant recipient was induced with anti-thymocyte globulin, then maintained on tacrolimus and steroids for two to four years. General study findings and limits: Recipient-marrow GvH clones were detected, some having first appeared in ileum or blood. Declines in HvG clones occurring early post-transplant were associated with peak circulating GvH clone levels. Allografts of one patient group, those with graft-donor T cell macrochimerism, had high graft-versus-host to host-versus-graft clonal ratios.

Repertoires were generated with immunoSEQ multiplex PCR, while TCRdb's copy carries only in-frame clones and drops some. The sample has over 75,000 clones; 85% to 90% are singletons. V usage is TRBV28 and J usage is TRBJ1-5; D is unclear. Sample: unstimulated CD4+ T cells sorted from spleen or lymph node cells, taken before intestinal transplant. The receptor was isolated from a human donor who received an intestinal transplant. This CDR3 is CASSLQFTASGSNQPQHF. The CDR3 region has the DNA TGTGCCAGCAGTTTACAATTTACCGCGTCGGGGAGCAATCAGCCCCAGCATTTT.